The 21 T cell receptor beta chains reported below all come from one sample, sequenced in a study of neurological immune-mediated disorders. The time point here: longitudinal time-point 1 (baseline). MiXCR, run by TCRdb on the 5' RACE reads, gives a single entry per CDR3 protein. This table holds around 76,000 distinct CDR3 sequences, approximately 10% found once. Input material: PBMCs. The source of these receptors is a man younger than 45 in good health.

This clonotype was seen many times. CDR3 amino acids: CASSLYANQPQHF. As DNA, the CDR3 is TGCGCCAGCAGCTTGTACGCCAATCAGCCCCAGCATTTT. This chain links TRBV5-1 with TRBJ1-5; no definite D call. Germline loops: CDR1 SGHRS, CDR2 YFSETQ. V lost 1 base, J lost 3 bases, and 5 bases lay in between. The CDR3 totals 13 residues.

This clonotype was observed many times. The chain joins TRBV5-1 to TRBJ2-1; 7 bases are shared with TRBD1. With 4 bases clipped from V and 0 bases from J, the junction kept 4 bases outside the gene matches. In germline, CDR1 is SGHRS, CDR2 YFSETQ. CDR3 length: 15 residues. The CDR3 protein is CASSTSGGSYNEQFF. As DNA, the CDR3 is TGCGCCAGCAGCACATCAGGGGGCTCCTACAATGAGCAGTTCTTC.

There are many counts of this clonotype. The V call is TRBV12-3 or TRBV12-4, the J call TRBJ2-2; TRBD2 aligns across 13 bases. J lost 7 bases, V lost 6 bases, and 5 bases had no gene match. The CDR3 runs to 15 residues. CDR3 in DNA: TGTGCCAGCAGCGGACTAGCGGGAGCGGTCGGGGAGCTGTTTTTT. It encodes CASSGLAGAVGELFF.

This clonotype came up many times. The chain links TRBV5-1 to TRBJ2-3; D is possibly TRBD2 (5 bases). The germline V gene has CDR1 SGHRS and CDR2 YFSETQ. This CDR3 has 14 amino acids. The ends were cut back, 1 base at V and 3 bases at J, with 9 bases in the middle. The chain's CDR3 is CASSLIALTDTQYF. CDR3 in DNA: TGCGCCAGCAGCTTGATAGCGCTTACAGATACGCAGTATTTT.

The rearrangement uses TRBV3-1 and TRBJ2-3, with D unclear. V lost 5 bases and J lost 4, with 7 bases in between. Germline V gene lookup returns CDR1 LGHDT and CDR2 YNNKEL (reference sequence). The CDR3 consists of 12 residues. This chain's CDR3 is CASSDPADTQYF. The CDR3 DNA reads TGTGCCAGCAGCGACCCTGCAGATACGCAGTATTTT.

This clonotype was seen at least ten times. The genes are TRBV11-2 and TRBJ2-3; the match to TRBD2 covers 7 bases. V trimming: 5 bases; J trimming: 0 bases; junction bases outside the gene matches: 5. The CDR3 extends over 15 amino acids. Germline V gene lookup returns CDR1 SGHAT and CDR2 FQNNGV. This CDR3 is CASSQSSGSTDTQYF. The CDR3 DNA follows: TGTGCCAGCAGCCAGTCTAGCGGAAGCACAGATACGCAGTATTTT.

This clonotype was seen ten or more times. The chain carries TRBV5-1 and TRBJ2-3, with TRBD1 matching 7 bases. V shed 3 bases and J 0 bases; nucleotides not matched to a gene: 7. Germline V CDR1 and CDR2: SGHRS, YFSETQ. The CDR3 is 16 residues long. The CDR3 DNA reads TGCGCCAGCAGCTCCCCGCCAGGGGGAAGCACAGATACGCAGTATTTT. Residues: CASSSPPGGSTDTQYF.

This clonotype was seen at least ten times. V is TRBV5-1 and J is TRBJ2-3; possible D gene TRBD2, 5 bases. The CDR3 extends over 12 amino acids. V was trimmed by 5 bases and J by 6 bases, leaving 10 bases between them. Germline V lookup: CDR1 SGHRS, CDR2 YFSETQ. CDR3 sequence reads: CASRRVGDTQYF. The CDR3 DNA reads as TGCGCCAGCAGGAGGGTTGGGGATACGCAGTATTTT.

The rearrangement links TRBV10-3 to TRBJ2-5; TRBD2 agrees at 10 bases. The CDR3 is 15 residues long. The J segment lost 4 bases and the V segment lost 7 bases, leaving 9 bases of the junction unmatched. The germline V gene encodes CDR1 ENHRY and CDR2 SYGVKD. CDR3 region: CAITPSGRAGETQYF. CDR3 in DNA: TGTGCCATCACCCCAAGCGGGAGGGCCGGAGAGACCCAGTACTTC.

There are many counts of this clonotype. The gene calls are TRBV29-1 and TRBJ2-1; the D gene is possibly TRBD1 (6 bases). Germline-derived CDR1 and CDR2 are SQVTM and ANQGSEA. V lost 5 bases to trimming and J lost 4 bases, with 6 bases between them. The CDR3 covers 11 residues. CDR3 sequence: CSVQGYNEQFF. Written as DNA, the CDR3 is TGCAGCGTTCAGGGGTACAATGAGCAGTTCTTC.

This clonotype appeared many times. The chain carries TRBV20-1 and TRBJ2-5, with D possibly TRBD2 on 6 matching bases. The V gene's germline CDR1 is DFQATT and CDR2 SNEGSKA (reference sequence). V lost 6 bases and J 2 bases, leaving 19 bases between the germline ends. CDR3 length: 15 residues. The CDR3 loop reads CSAPKAREYQETQYF. Here the CDR3 DNA reads TGCAGTGCCCCAAAAGCCCGGGAGTATCAAGAGACCCAGTACTTC.

This clonotype occurred many times. This chain links TRBV2 with TRBJ2-7; TRBD1 matches at 7 bases. CDR3 length: 15 amino acids. From germline, CDR1 is SNHLY and CDR2 FYNNEI. J lost 2 bases, V lost 2 bases, and 6 bases had no gene match. The CDR3 region has the DNA TGTGCCAGCAGTGAACCGACAGGGCGGGCCTACGAGCAGTACTTC. Encoded protein: CASSEPTGRAYEQYF.

This clonotype has a count of ten or more. V usage is TRBV7-8 and J usage is TRBJ1-2, with 8 nucleotides matching TRBD1. CDR1 and CDR2 from the germline V gene are SGHVS and FQNEAQ. The CDR3 sequence is 16 residues long. The trim removed 2 bases at V and 5 bases at J, leaving 10 bases unmatched. The CDR3 DNA reads TGTGCCAGCAGCTTATGGGGGCAGGGGGCGCGATATGGCTACACCTTC. Translated: CASSLWGQGARYGYTF.

This clonotype was observed at least ten times. The chain is built from TRBV18 and TRBJ2-7, with D possibly being TRBD1 or TRBD2 (6 bases each). This CDR3 comprises 15 residues. The germline V gene has CDR1 KGHSH and CDR2 LQKENI. V was cut by 3 bases and J by 0 bases, with 12 bases left in between. CDR3 loop: CASSPPTGASYEQYF. The CDR3 DNA is TGTGCCAGCTCACCCCCGACGGGGGCCTCCTACGAGCAGTACTTC.

This clonotype was seen many times. The rearrangement joins TRBV29-1 to TRBJ1-1, with D maybe TRBD1 (5 bases). Trimming took 4 bases from V and 3 from J, leaving 12 bases between them. This CDR3 has 13 amino acids. Germline assignment: CDR1 SQVTM and CDR2 ANQGSEA. CDR3 in DNA: TGCAGCGTTGTCAAGGGAGGGGACACTGAAGCTTTCTTT. This gives the protein CSVVKGGDTEAFF.

This clonotype was seen repeatedly, ten times or more. This chain uses TRBV11-2 with TRBJ2-1; D remains ambiguous. Germline-derived CDR1 and CDR2 are SGHAT and FQNNGV. Trimming stripped 0 bases from V and 2 bases from J, with 8 bases between. This CDR3 is built from 15 residues. DNA for the CDR3: TGTGCCAGCAGCTTAGAGGCAGGAACCTACAATGAGCAGTTCTTC. Amino acid sequence: CASSLEAGTYNEQFF.

Ten or more counts support this clonotype. V is TRBV5-1 and J is TRBJ2-2; D tentatively reads TRBD1 or TRBD2 (5 bases each). CDR1 is SGHRS and CDR2 is YFSETQ in the germline V gene. The CDR3 is made up of 15 amino acids. V lost 1 base and J 6 bases, leaving 13 bases between the germline ends. The CDR3 is CASSLQGGGAGELFF. CDR3 DNA: TGCGCCAGCAGCTTGCAGGGTGGAGGAGCCGGGGAGCTGTTTTTT.

On this clonotype itself: A much larger clone lies one base from this, so it may be a read error. The rearrangement uses TRBV27 and TRBJ2-1; 7 bases map to TRBD1. CDR3 size: 15 residues. Germline V gene data show CDR1 as MNHEY and CDR2 as SMNVEV (reference sequence). CDR3 DNA: TGTGCCAACAGTCCTTATCGACAGGGCTACAATGAGCAGTTCTTC. Protein: CANSPYRQGYNEQFF.

There are many counts of this clonotype. J is TRBJ2-3 and V is TRBV11-1; D is uncertain. Germline values: CDR1 SGHAT, CDR2 FQDESV (reference sequence). The CDR3 totals 13 residues. Trimming left V 6 bases short and J 7 bases short, with 14 bases between. The CDR3 nucleotides read TGTGCCAGCAGTTGGCTTTTTGAGAATACGCAGTATTTT. This encodes CASSWLFENTQYF.

Turning to this clonotype: An end of the junction differs from the germline gene, which may be a read error. The gene calls are TRBV20-1 and TRBJ2-1, with TRBD1 matching 10 bases. The CDR3 covers 15 residues. The germline gives CDR1 DFQATT, CDR2 SNEGSKA (reference sequence). In nucleotides, the CDR3 is TGCAGTGCTAGACTAGGTCAGGGGACAGGGGTCGAGCATTTCTTC. Its protein product is CSARLGQGTGVEHFF.

The table lists this clonotype with many counts. The genes are TRBV20-1 and TRBJ2-1; tentative D call: TRBD1 (7 bases). Germline loops: CDR1 DFQATT, CDR2 SNEGSKA (reference sequence). This CDR3 has 14 residues. The V gene lost 4 bases and the J gene lost 8 bases, with 18 bases spanning the gap. In DNA, the CDR3 is TGCAGTGCTAACAGGGGAGGTCTAAATGATGAGCAGTTCTTC. Residues: CSANRGGLNDEQFF.